Following are 17 T cell receptor beta chains from one sample sequenced in a study of shared clonotypes between healthy human individuals. Using immunoSEQ multiplex PCR, the repertoire was profiled, and TCRdb retains in-frame clones only, with some absent. The data contain over a million clones, about 74% of them seen just once; the ten biggest clones take up approximately 1.5%. What was sequenced was memory CD4+ T cells sorted from blood. The subset is: CD45RA-negative fraction. The receptors derive from a man younger than 30 in good health.

CDR3 in amino acids: CADRVIDYGYTF. As DNA, the CDR3 is TGTGCCGACAGGGTGATCGACTATGGCTACACCTTC. V gene TRBV6-1 combines with J gene TRBJ1-2, with 7 positions matching TRBD1. Germline loops: CDR1 MNHNS, CDR2 SASEGT. Trimming at V came to 11 bases and at J to 3 bases, leaving 6 bases not matched to a gene. The CDR3 is 12 amino acids.

The chain employs TRBV6-6 and TRBJ2-1; D is possibly TRBD1 or TRBD2 (6 bases each). V was cut by 2 bases and J by 4 bases, with 12 bases left in between. This CDR3 contains 15 residues. Germline CDR1 MNHNY, CDR2 SVGAGI (reference sequence). The CDR3 nucleotides read TGTGCCAGCAGTTACGAGGGGGGCGGGTACAATGAGCAGTTCTTC. This gives the protein CASSYEGGGYNEQFF.

The gene calls are TRBV19 and TRBJ1-4; possible D gene TRBD1, 5 bases. The germline CDR1 and CDR2 sequences are LNHDA and SQIVND (reference sequence). The germline V and J ends were trimmed by 7 bases and 8 bases, with 17 bases remaining between them. This CDR3 spans 14 amino acids. CDR3 sequence (DNA): TGTGCCAGTAAACCAACCGGGACGGACGAAAAACTGTTTTTT. Its translation is CASKPTGTDEKLFF.

On this clone itself: The DNA is omitted, as the CDR3 cannot be located on it reliably, and the CDR3 follows TCRdb's listing. The chain employs TRBV2 and TRBJ2-3; the table names TRBD1, a call not compared with the DNA. The CDR3 spans 16 residues, counting both ends. The germline V gene has CDR1 SNHLY and CDR2 FYNNEI. CDR3 region: CASSTSTGMGTDTQYF.

On this clone itself: This sample also contains other DNA sequences that code for the same CDR3. J is TRBJ2-3 and V is TRBV5-1, with 7 bases matching TRBD2. This CDR3 comprises 14 residues. Germline loops: CDR1 SGHRS, CDR2 YFSETQ. J gave up 4 bases and V 5 bases, and 7 bases lay outside the gene matches. CDR3 in amino acids: CASSRGGAADTQYF. In nucleotides, the CDR3 is TGCGCCAGCAGTCGCGGGGGAGCAGCAGATACGCAGTATTTT. Supplemented by reference TRBV5-1 and TRBJ2-3, the full variable domain reads KAGVTQTPRYLIKTRGQQVTLSCSPISGHRSVSWYQQTPGQGLQFLFEYFSETQRNKGNFPGRFSGRQFSNSRSEMNVSTLELGDSALYLCASSRGGAADTQYFGPGTRLTVL.

The gene calls are TRBV10-3 and TRBJ2-1; D gene ambiguous. V lost 1 base and J 8 bases, leaving 3 bases between the germline ends. The CDR3 has 11 residues. Germline V gives CDR1 ENHRY, CDR2 SYGVKD. The CDR3 DNA reads TGTGCCATCAGTGAGTACCATGAGCAGTTCTTC. Translation: CAISEYHEQFF.

The J gene is TRBJ2-7, the V gene TRBV5-1; D is ambiguous. The CDR3 runs 16 residues. Germline V lookup: CDR1 SGHRS, CDR2 YFSETQ. The V gene lost 3 bases and the J gene lost 2 bases, with 18 bases spanning the gap. CDR3 sequence: CASSSGIGSAAYEQYF. In DNA, the CDR3 is TGCGCCAGCAGCTCGGGCATTGGGTCGGCTGCCTACGAGCAGTACTTC.

As concerns this clone: A read error is possible here, since a much larger clone lies one base away. The chain couples TRBV6-5 to TRBJ1-3; D perhaps matches TRBD1 (5 bases). CDR3 length: 13 residues. Between the trimmed V and J ends, which lost 7 bases and 0 bases, there was a span of 7 bases. Germline loops: CDR1 MNHEY, CDR2 SVGAGI. CDR3 in amino acids: CASKDSSGNTIYF. DNA of the CDR3: TGTGCCAGCAAAGACAGCTCTGGAAACACCATATATTTT.

This clone was detected a few times. The chain employs TRBV5-1 and TRBJ1-2, with a tentative D call TRBD1 (6 bases). CDR3 size: 12 residues. The germline V gene has CDR1 SGHRS and CDR2 YFSETQ. The V and J ends lost 4 bases and 11 bases respectively, with 15 bases between them. CDR3 in amino acids: CASSMRGQGYTF. The CDR3 coding sequence is TGCGCCAGCAGCATGCGAGGTCAGGGGTACACCTTC.

The chain is built from TRBV9 and TRBJ2-1; 9 nucleotides line up with TRBD2. This CDR3 has 15 amino acids. Trimming cost V 4 bases and J 0 bases; bases outside gene matches: 2. In germline, CDR1 is SGDLS, CDR2 YYNGEE. The CDR3 DNA reads TGTGCCAGCAGCTCTAGCGGGAACTCCTACAATGAGCAGTTCTTC. Translated, it gives CASSSSGNSYNEQFF. Variable domain in full (rest from reference TRBV9 and TRBJ2-1): DSGVTQTPKHLITATGQRVTLRCSPRSGDLSVYWYQQSLDQGLQFLIQYYNGEERAKGNILERFSAQQFPDLHSELNLSSLELGDSALYFCASSSSGNSYNEQFFGPGTRLTVL.

This chain connects TRBV5-4 to TRBJ1-2, with 12 bases lining up with TRBD1. The ends lost 0 bases at V and 8 bases at J; junction bases unmatched: 11. There are 17 residues in the CDR3. The germline V gene has CDR1 SGHNT and CDR2 YYREEE (reference sequence). The CDR3 DNA follows: TGTGCCAGCAGCTTGGGGGTTGGGACAGGGGGCCGAGTCGGCTACACCTTC. It specifies CASSLGVGTGGRVGYTF.

J is TRBJ2-7 and V is TRBV5-1; 7 bases map to TRBD1. Trimming took 1 base from V and 4 from J; bases not matched to a gene: 5. Germline loops: CDR1 SGHRS, CDR2 YFSETQ. CDR3 length equals 14 residues. The CDR3 sequence is CASSLLGTVYEQYF. CDR3 DNA: TGCGCCAGCAGCTTGCTAGGGACAGTTTACGAGCAGTACTTC.

The chain is built from TRBV5-1 and TRBJ1-1; 8 bases align to TRBD1. V lost 0 bases and J lost 6; bases outside the gene matches: 7. Germline V CDR1 and CDR2: SGHRS, YFSETQ. This CDR3 is 15 amino acids long. CDR3: CASSLGTGWDPEAFF. Written as DNA, the CDR3 is TGCGCCAGCAGCTTGGGGACAGGGTGGGACCCTGAAGCTTTCTTT.

This clone was picked up a small number of times. Other nucleotide sequences from this sample produce the same CDR3. This chain uses TRBV18 with TRBJ2-7, with 7 bases lining up with TRBD1. Unmatched junction bases numbered 1, after V lost 3 bases and J lost 2 bases. CDR1 is KGHSH and CDR2 is LQKENI in the germline V gene. The length of the CDR3 is 13 residues. The CDR3 protein is CASSPRGPYEQYF. The DNA of the CDR3 is TGTGCCAGCTCACCGAGGGGGCCCTACGAGCAGTACTTC.

Of note for this clone: The sample has other DNA sequences that encode this CDR3 too. J is TRBJ1-6 and V is TRBV11-2; D unclear. This CDR3 contains 13 residues. The V gene's germline CDR1 is SGHAT and CDR2 FQNNGV. V lost 0 bases and J lost 9, with 6 bases in between. CDR3 loop: CASSLDRGSPLHF. CDR3 coding DNA: TGTGCCAGCAGCTTAGATCGGGGTTCACCCCTCCACTTT.

The V call is TRBV7-2, the J call TRBJ2-7, with D possibly TRBD2 on 5 matching bases. Trimming took off 5 bases at V and 0 bases at J, with 11 bases between the two ends. Germline lookup yields CDR1 SGHTA and CDR2 FQGNSA. This CDR3 region has 14 residues. The CDR3 spells CASSPDYNSYEQYF. The DNA for the CDR3 is TGTGCCAGCAGCCCCGACTATAACTCCTACGAGCAGTACTTC.

The gene calls are TRBV15 and TRBJ1-2; a possible D gene is TRBD1 (6 bases). Germline V gene lookup returns CDR1 LNHNV and CDR2 YYDKDF (reference sequence). This CDR3 comprises 13 residues. The V and J ends lost 4 bases and 4 bases respectively, with 10 bases between them. DNA for the CDR3: TGTGCCACCAGCACCCGGGACATCTATGGCTACACCTTC. It codes for CATSTRDIYGYTF.